This T cell receptor (beta chain) was identified in a study of shared clonotypes between healthy human individuals. Study-level background: Three plates each covered CD4 naive and memory; CD8 naive two, CD8 memory one. General study findings and limits: Unshared clonotypes carried lower generation probabilities than those common to all four donors.

This clone was observed many times. No antigen is known for it. Produced via immunoSEQ multiplex PCR; TCRdb's table is partial and in-frame only. The table includes some 1 million clones, 70% to 80% detected once. This TCR derives from a man younger than 30 in good health. The specimen sequenced was memory CD4+ T cells sorted from blood. Specified subset: CD45RA-negative fraction.

The CDR3 here is CASSALEQGSYGYTF. In nucleotides, the CDR3 is TGCGCCAGCAGCGCCCTGGAGCAGGGAAGCTATGGCTACACCTTC. The rearrangement joins TRBV4-1 to TRBJ1-2, with D possibly being TRBD1 (5 bases). Germline V gene lookup returns CDR1 MGHRA and CDR2 YSYEKL. This CDR3 region has 15 residues. The V end was cut by 5 bases, the J end by 4 bases, with 17 bases between.